A selection of T cell receptor beta chains follows, all from one sample in a study of OX40 agonist ivuxolimab in advanced cancers. Sequencing used immunoSEQ multiplex PCR; TCRdb keeps in-frame clones, though not all of them. The table lists more than 12,000 clones, around 84% of them singletons, with about 19% in the top ten. The specimen comprised CD4+ or CD8+ T cells sorted from blood, sampled in a trial of the OX40 agonist ivuxolimab. These receptors were collected from an adult with an advanced solid tumor such as melanoma, head and neck, liver or kidney cancer. Each CDR3 is given with its conserved first and last residue. Fields, in order: clone size, CDR3 length, D gene, J gene, V gene, CDR3 protein, CDR3 DNA. D genes are given only for firm matches. Not every row has a clone size; where given, it reads once, few, many or a size class.

-	14	TRBD2	TRBJ2-5	TRBV9	CASGGREARETQYF	TGTGCCAGCGGAGGTCGGGAGGCCCGGGAGACCCAGTACTTC
few	15	TRBD2	TRBJ2-7	TRBV4-1	CASSQGAGGPYEQYF	TGCGCCAGCAGCCAAGGAGCGGGAGGGCCCTACGAGCAGTACTTC
-	16	TRBD1	TRBJ2-7	TRBV15	CATSRDNGQGSYEQYF	TGTGCCACCAGCAGAGATAACGGACAGGGCTCCTACGAGCAGTACTTC
-	16	TRBD2	TRBJ2-3	TRBV9	CASSDTSGRAKDTQYF	TGTGCCAGCAGCGATACTAGCGGGAGGGCCAAAGATACGCAGTATTTT
-	14	-	TRBJ2-7	TRBV7-2	CASSLVGDGNEQYF	TGTGCCAGCAGCTTAGTGGGCGACGGGAACGAGCAGTACTTC
-	14	-	TRBJ2-1	TRBV9	CASSVALTTNEQFF	TGTGCCAGCAGCGTAGCCTTGACTACCAATGAGCAGTTCTTC
-	16	-	TRBJ2-7	TRBV5-8	CASSLDSPRYTYEQYF	TGTGCCAGCAGCTTGGACAGCCCCAGATACACCTACGAGCAGTACTTC
-	12	-	TRBJ2-7	TRBV7-8	CASREDSYEQYF	TGTGCCAGCAGGGAAGACAGCTACGAGCAGTACTTC
medium-sized	16	-	TRBJ2-7	TRBV7-9	CASSLPADRGYYEQYF	TGTGCCAGCAGCTTACCGGCCGACCGGGGATACTACGAGCAGTACTTC
once	15	-	TRBJ1-2	TRBV5-4	CASSLVEPGLEGYTF	TGTGCCAGCAGCTTGGTTGAACCTGGGTTGGAGGGCTACACCTTC
-	13	-	TRBJ1-5	TRBV28	CASSSESDQPQHF	TGTGCCAGCAGTTCTGAATCCGATCAGCCCCAGCATTTT
-	13	-	TRBJ1-2	TRBV27	CASSLEFGYGYTF	TGTGCCAGCAGTTTAGAATTTGGGTATGGCTACACCTTC
medium-sized	14	-	TRBJ2-1	TRBV19	CASSIVSSYNEQFF	TGTGCCAGTAGTATTGTGAGCTCCTACAATGAGCAGTTCTTC
once	15	-	TRBJ2-7	TRBV4-3	CASSQDGAGSYEQYF	TGCGCCAGCAGCCAAGATGGCGCCGGTTCCTACGAGCAGTACTTC
-	13	TRBD1	TRBJ2-7	TRBV28	CASSIQSGTGVIF	TGTGCCAGCAGTATCCAATCCGGGACAGGGGTGATATTC
-	15	-	TRBJ1-1	TRBV19	CASSISRGGGTEAFF	TGTGCCAGTAGTATATCTAGGGGAGGGGGCACTGAAGCTTTCTTT
-	15	TRBD1	TRBJ1-4	TRBV5-1	CASSLFGQGLEELFF	TGCGCCAGCAGCTTATTCGGACAGGGGTTAGAGGAACTGTTTTTT
-	15	-	TRBJ2-1	TRBV6-5	CAITPGRSSYNEQFF	TGTGCCATCACCCCGGGACGAAGCTCCTACAATGAGCAGTTCTTC
-	14	-	TRBJ1-1	TRBV6-5	CASSPRGGYTEAFF	TGTGCCAGCAGTCCGAGGGGAGGGTACACTGAAGCTTTCTTT
-	16	-	TRBJ1-1	TRBV7-6	CASSLGGGLSGTEAFF	TGTGCCAGCAGCTTAGGAGGGGGTCTCTCAGGGACTGAAGCTTTCTTT
-	11	-	TRBJ2-1	TRBV27	CASSQGGEQFF	TGTGCCAGCAGCCAGGGGGGTGAGCAGTTCTTC
few	14	-	TRBJ2-6	TRBV7-9	CASSPGSGANVLTF	TGTGCCAGCAGCCCAGGGTCTGGGGCCAACGTCCTGACTTTC
-	13	TRBD2	TRBJ2-7	TRBV10-1	CASTGRWANEQYF	TGCGCCAGCACCGGGAGGTGGGCCAACGAGCAGTACTTC
-	17	-	TRBJ2-5	TRBV5-6	CASSLSRGHRGDETQYF	TGTGCCAGCAGCTTGAGTAGGGGGCACCGGGGGGATGAGACCCAGTACTTC
-	14	-	TRBJ1-1	TRBV19	CASSIEGLNTEAFF	TGTGCCAGTAGTATCGAGGGCTTGAACACTGAAGCTTTCTTT
-	12	-	TRBJ2-1	TRBV7-9	CASRRAGDEQFF	TGTGCCAGCAGGAGGGCCGGGGATGAGCAGTTCTTC
-	15	TRBD1	TRBJ2-1	TRBV4-3	CASSQETGTYNEQFF	TGCGCCAGCAGCCAGGAGACAGGGACCTACAATGAGCAGTTCTTC
-	11	-	TRBJ2-7	TRBV7-9	CASSLSDEQYF	TGTGCCAGCAGCTTGAGCGACGAGCAGTACTTC
medium-sized	13	-	TRBJ2-3	TRBV9	CASSVGTPNTQYF	TGTGCCAGCAGCGTAGGGACTCCCAATACGCAGTATTTT
-	15	-	TRBJ1-1	TRBV10-3	CAIGIPSESFTEAFF	TGTGCCATCGGAATCCCCTCGGAGAGTTTTACTGAAGCTTTCTTT
-	13	-	TRBJ2-5	TRBV4-2	CASSQAQEETQYF	TGTGCCAGCAGCCAGGCACAGGAAGAGACCCAGTACTTC
-	16	-	TRBJ2-4	TRBV28	CASRQTWEEGKNIQYF	TGTGCCAGCAGGCAAACTTGGGAGGAGGGCAAAAACATTCAGTACTTC
-	13	TRBD1	TRBJ1-1	TRBV27	CASSLTGGREAFF	TGTGCCAGCAGTCTCACAGGGGGTAGAGAAGCTTTCTTT
-	15	-	TRBJ2-1	TRBV28	CASSPRLESYNEQFF	TGTGCCAGCAGCCCGAGACTAGAGTCCTACAATGAGCAGTTCTTC
-	15	-	TRBJ2-7	TRBV4-1	CASSQDGGRVYEQYF	TGTGCCAGCAGCCAAGATGGGGGGAGAGTCTACGAGCAGTACTTC
-	14	TRBD1	TRBJ1-5	TRBV7-2	CASSWGQGNQPQHF	TGTGCCAGCAGCTGGGGACAGGGAAATCAGCCCCAGCATTTT
-	14	-	TRBJ2-7	TRBV5-1	CASSPYRAGYEQYF	TGCGCCAGCAGCCCCTACCGAGCTGGCTACGAGCAGTACTTC
-	12	-	TRBJ2-2	TRBV7-8	CASSLDSGELFF	TGTGCCAGCAGCTTAGATTCCGGGGAGCTGTTTTTT
-	14	TRBD1	TRBJ2-7	TRBV7-9	CASSLSGGFYEQYF	TGTGCCAGCAGCTTATCAGGGGGCTTCTACGAGCAGTACTTC
-	13	-	TRBJ1-6	TRBV4-1	CASSQERRERLHF	TGCGCCAGCAGCCAAGAAAGGAGGGAGCGCCTCCACTTT
-	15	TRBD1	TRBJ1-2	TRBV5-6	CASSQDREYLWGYTF	TGTGCCAGCAGCCAGGACAGGGAGTACCTTTGGGGCTACACCTTC
-	15	-	TRBJ1-4	TRBV9	CASSDRDGINEKLFF	TGTGCCAGCAGCGACAGGGACGGAATTAATGAAAAACTGTTTTTT
-	15	-	TRBJ2-1	TRBV6-5	CASSYFGDSYNEQFF	TGTGCCAGCAGTTACTTCGGTGATAGCTACAATGAGCAGTTCTTC
-	14	-	TRBJ1-1	TRBV19	CASSISGLNTEAFF	TGTGCCAGTAGTATTTCAGGGTTGAACACTGAAGCTTTCTTT